The TCR beta chain described here comes from a study of Graves' ophthalmopathy and Graves' hyperthyroidism. General study findings and limits: In blood, most expanded thyroid clonotypes above 0.001 frequency were also detected. Sensitivity of 87.88% and specificity of almost 83% were achieved when a 13-signature model separated ophthalmopathy from stable hyperthyroidism.

This clonotype was seen more than once but under ten times. Its antigen is not known. Beta-chain TCR CDR3 regions were amplified from RNA transcripts. Scientists carried out first-round RT-PCR using HTBI primers and then a second-round multiplex PCR. A single record per CDR3 protein comes from TCRdb applying MiXCR to the multiplex PCR reads. The data contain 650,000 to 900,000 distinct CDR3 sequences, about 44% of them singletons. Ophthalmopathy donors showed moderate-to-severe activity, CAS ≥3, NOSPECS ≥4 and a duration under 3 months. Reliance was placed on clinical symptoms, serum thyroxine, TRAb, thyroid ultrasound and orbital computed tomography for diagnosis. The TCR sequence derives from an adult man with Graves' ophthalmopathy. Material: peripheral blood.

The CDR3 DNA reads as TGTGCCAGCAGCTTCGGACAGGGGATCGATGAGACCCAGTACTTC. Residues: CASSFGQGIDETQYF. The chain recombines TRBV7-9 with TRBJ2-5; 9 bases align to TRBD1. Germline lookup yields CDR1 SEHNR and CDR2 FQNEAQ (reference sequence). V shed 3 bases, J shed 5 bases, and the junction held 7 bases outside the gene matches. CDR3 length: 15 amino acids.